This TCR beta chain is drawn from a study of blood T cells in healthy people across ages. The use of a sample-barcoded 5' primer and a J-beta primer mix characterized a second PCR of about 6 to 11 cycles. TCRdb re-called the 5' RACE reads through MiXCR, storing one row per CDR3 protein. The sample has around 1,000,000 distinct CDR3 sequences, around 27% seen once. This clonotype was detected only once. V was pared by 2 bases and J by 0 bases, with 15 bases between. This CDR3 is 17 amino acids long. Germline CDR1 and CDR2: MNHEY and SMNVEV (reference sequence). The sample was also reused in another study, on T cells of mothers and their children.

The sample taken for sequencing was blood. The V gene is TRBV27, the J gene TRBJ2-3; perhaps TRBD2 as D (6 bases). The receptor's source is a girl aged 2-10 years in good health. CDR3 nucleotides: TGTGCCAGCAGTTTAGATGTGGGGACTTCTAGCACAGATACGCAGTATTTT. Translation gives CASSLDVGTSSTDTQYF.